This note documents a single TCR beta chain sequence. What it binds is unknown. The CDR3 covers 16 residues. V lost 1 base, J lost 8 bases, and 10 bases stayed unmatched. Germline V gives CDR1 LNHNV, CDR2 YYDKDF (reference sequence). The sample comes from a study of PD-1 blockade in classical Hodgkin lymphoma. General study findings and limits: Patients starting nivolumab less than 1 year after ASCT had lower diversity and were excluded from later analyses. Complete responders had baseline diversity similar to newly diagnosed patients.

Every patient had relapsed following autologous stem cell transplantation, and cohorts differed in brentuximab vedotin exposure. Libraries were prepared by immunoSEQ multiplex PCR; TCRdb keeps only in-frame clonotypes and omits some of them. Seen here are 20,000 to 30,000 clones, 60% to 80% observed once, and the top ten hold approximately 3.5%. V and J are TRBV15 and TRBJ1-2, with 10 bases matching TRBD1. Sequenced material: peripheral blood mononuclear cells (PBMCs), taken at baseline. The clonotype originates from a human donor with classical Hodgkin lymphoma. This CDR3 reads CATSRGPIGTGEGYTF. The CDR3 nucleotides are TGTGCCACCAGCAGAGGTCCTATCGGGACAGGGGAAGGCTACACCTTC.